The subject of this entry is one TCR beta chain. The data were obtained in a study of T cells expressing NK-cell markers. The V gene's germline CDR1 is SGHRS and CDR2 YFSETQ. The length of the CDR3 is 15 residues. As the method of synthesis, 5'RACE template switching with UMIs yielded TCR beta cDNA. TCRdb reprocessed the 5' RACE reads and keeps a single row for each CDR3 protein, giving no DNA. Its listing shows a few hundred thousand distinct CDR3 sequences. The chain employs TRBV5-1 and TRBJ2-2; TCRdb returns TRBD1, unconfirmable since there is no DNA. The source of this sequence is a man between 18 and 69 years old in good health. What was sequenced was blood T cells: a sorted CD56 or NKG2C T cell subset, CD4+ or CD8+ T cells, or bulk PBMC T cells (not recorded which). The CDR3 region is CASRAGQGLAGELFF.